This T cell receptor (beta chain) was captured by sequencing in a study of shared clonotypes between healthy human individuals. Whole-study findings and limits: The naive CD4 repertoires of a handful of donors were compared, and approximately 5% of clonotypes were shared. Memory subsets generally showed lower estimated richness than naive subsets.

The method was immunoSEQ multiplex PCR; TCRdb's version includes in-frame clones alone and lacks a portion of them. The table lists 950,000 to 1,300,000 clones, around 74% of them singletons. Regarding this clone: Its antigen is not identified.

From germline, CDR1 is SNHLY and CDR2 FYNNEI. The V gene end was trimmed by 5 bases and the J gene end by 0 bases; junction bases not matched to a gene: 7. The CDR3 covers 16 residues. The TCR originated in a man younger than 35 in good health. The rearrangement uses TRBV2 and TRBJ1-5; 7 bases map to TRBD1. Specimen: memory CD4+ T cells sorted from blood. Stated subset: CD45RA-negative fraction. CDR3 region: CASSPLTGLSNQPQHF. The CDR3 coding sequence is TGTGCCAGCAGTCCCCTGACAGGGCTTAGCAATCAGCCCCAGCATTTT.